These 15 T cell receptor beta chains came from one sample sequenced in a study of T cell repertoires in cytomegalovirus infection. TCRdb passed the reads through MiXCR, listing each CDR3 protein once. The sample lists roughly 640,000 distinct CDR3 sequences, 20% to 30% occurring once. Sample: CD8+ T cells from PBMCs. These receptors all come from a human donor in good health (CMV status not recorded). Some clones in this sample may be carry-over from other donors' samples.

CDR3 in amino acids: CASSPTSGGTPYEQYF. CDR3 DNA sequence: TGTGCCAGCAGCCCCACTAGCGGGGGGACACCCTACGAGCAGTACTTC. This chain joins TRBV7-9 and TRBJ2-7, with 12 bases identical to TRBD2. The V segment lost 5 bases and the J segment 2 bases; nucleotides outside the gene matches: 7. The germline V gene has CDR1 SEHNR and CDR2 FQNEAQ (reference sequence). The CDR3 is 16 amino acids.

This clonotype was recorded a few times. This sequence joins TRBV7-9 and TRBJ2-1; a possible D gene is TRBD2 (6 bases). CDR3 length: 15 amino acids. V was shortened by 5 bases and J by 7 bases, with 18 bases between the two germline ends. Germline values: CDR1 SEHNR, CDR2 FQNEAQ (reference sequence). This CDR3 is CASSHKGLPPNEQFF. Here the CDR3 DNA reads TGTGCCAGCAGCCACAAGGGACTCCCTCCGAATGAGCAGTTCTTC.

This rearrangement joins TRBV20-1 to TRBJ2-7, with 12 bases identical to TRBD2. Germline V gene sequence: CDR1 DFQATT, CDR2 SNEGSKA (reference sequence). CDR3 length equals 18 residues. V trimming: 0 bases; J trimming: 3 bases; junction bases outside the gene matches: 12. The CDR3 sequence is CSARDRELAGGFVYEQYF. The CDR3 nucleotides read TGCAGTGCTAGAGATCGCGAACTAGCGGGGGGTTTTGTCTACGAGCAGTACTTC.

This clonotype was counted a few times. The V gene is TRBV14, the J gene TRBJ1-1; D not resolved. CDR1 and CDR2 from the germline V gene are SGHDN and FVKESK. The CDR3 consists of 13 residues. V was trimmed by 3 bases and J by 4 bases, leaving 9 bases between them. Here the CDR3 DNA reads TGTGCCAGCAGCCATACTAGGACCACTGAAGCTTTCTTT. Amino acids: CASSHTRTTEAFF.

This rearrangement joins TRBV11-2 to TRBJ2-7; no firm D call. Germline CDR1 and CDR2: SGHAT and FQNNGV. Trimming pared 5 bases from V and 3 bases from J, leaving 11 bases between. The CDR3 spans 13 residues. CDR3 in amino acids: CASSIVSHYEQYV. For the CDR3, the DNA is TGTGCCAGCAGCATAGTCAGCCACTACGAGCAGTACGTC.

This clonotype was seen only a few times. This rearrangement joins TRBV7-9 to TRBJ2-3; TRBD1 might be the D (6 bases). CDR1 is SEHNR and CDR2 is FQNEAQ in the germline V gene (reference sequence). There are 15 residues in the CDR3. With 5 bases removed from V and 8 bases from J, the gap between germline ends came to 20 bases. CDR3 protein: CASSPRDTRPSTQYF. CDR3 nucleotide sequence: TGTGCCAGCAGCCCCCGGGACACCCGCCCATCTACGCAGTATTTT.

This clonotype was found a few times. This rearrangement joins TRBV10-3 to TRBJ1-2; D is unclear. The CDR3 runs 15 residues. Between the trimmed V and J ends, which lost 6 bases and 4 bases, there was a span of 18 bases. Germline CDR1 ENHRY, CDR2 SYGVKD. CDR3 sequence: CAISPGGVSPYGYTF. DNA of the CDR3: TGTGCCATCAGCCCTGGCGGGGTATCGCCCTATGGCTACACCTTC.

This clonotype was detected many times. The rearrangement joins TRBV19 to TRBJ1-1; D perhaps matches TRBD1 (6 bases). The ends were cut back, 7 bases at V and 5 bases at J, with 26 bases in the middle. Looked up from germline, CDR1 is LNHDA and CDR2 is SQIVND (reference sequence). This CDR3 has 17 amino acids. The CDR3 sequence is CASTPKGEGGAGTEAFF. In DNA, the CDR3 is TGTGCCAGTACCCCGAAGGGGGAGGGAGGAGCAGGGACTGAAGCTTTCTTT.

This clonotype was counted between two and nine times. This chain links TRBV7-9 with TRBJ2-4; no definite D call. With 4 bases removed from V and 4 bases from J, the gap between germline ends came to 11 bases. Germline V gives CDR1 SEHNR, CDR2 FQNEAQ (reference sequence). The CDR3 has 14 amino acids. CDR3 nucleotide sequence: TGTGCCAGCAGCTCACCGGTAGAGAAAAACATTCAGTACTTC. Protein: CASSSPVEKNIQYF.

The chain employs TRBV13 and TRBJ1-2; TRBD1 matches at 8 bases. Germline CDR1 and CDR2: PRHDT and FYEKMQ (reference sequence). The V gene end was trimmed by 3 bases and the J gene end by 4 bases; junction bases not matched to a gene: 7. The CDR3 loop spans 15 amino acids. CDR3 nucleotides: TGTGCCAGCAGCTTCATCTCGGACAGGGCCTATGGCTACACCTTC. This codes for CASSFISDRAYGYTF.

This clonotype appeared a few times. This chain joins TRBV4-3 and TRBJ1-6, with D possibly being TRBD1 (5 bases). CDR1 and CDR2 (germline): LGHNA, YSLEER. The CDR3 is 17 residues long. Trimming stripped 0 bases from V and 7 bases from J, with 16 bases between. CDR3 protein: CASSQESSGWGNSPLHF. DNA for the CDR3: TGCGCCAGCAGCCAAGAGAGCTCAGGTTGGGGCAATTCACCCCTCCACTTT.

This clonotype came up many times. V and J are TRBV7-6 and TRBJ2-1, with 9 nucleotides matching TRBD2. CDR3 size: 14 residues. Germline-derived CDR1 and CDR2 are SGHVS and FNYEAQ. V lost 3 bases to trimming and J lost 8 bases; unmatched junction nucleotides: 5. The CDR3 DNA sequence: TGTGCCAGCAGCTTTGCGGGGGGGGCGGATGAGCAGTTCTTC. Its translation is CASSFAGGADEQFF.

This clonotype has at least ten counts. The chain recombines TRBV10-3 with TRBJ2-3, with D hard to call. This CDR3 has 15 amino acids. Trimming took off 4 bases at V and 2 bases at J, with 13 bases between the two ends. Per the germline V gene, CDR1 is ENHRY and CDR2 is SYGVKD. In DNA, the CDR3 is TGTGCCATCAGTGTAGGGCTAGACCTCACAGATACGCAGTATTTT. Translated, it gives CAISVGLDLTDTQYF.

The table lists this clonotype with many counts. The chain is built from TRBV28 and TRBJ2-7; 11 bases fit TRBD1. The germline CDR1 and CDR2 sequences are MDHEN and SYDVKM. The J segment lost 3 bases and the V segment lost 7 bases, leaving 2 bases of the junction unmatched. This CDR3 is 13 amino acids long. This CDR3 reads CASTGTGGYEQYV. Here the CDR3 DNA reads TGTGCCAGCACCGGGACAGGGGGCTACGAGCAGTACGTC.

CDR3 amino acids: CASGTGQGIYEQYF. The CDR3, as DNA: TGTGCTAGTGGTACGGGACAGGGAATTTACGAGCAGTACTTC. The gene calls are TRBV12-5 and TRBJ2-7, with 9 nucleotides matching TRBD1. The CDR3 loop spans 14 amino acids. Trimming at V came to 5 bases and at J to 4 bases, leaving 6 bases not matched to a gene. Germline values: CDR1 LGHNT, CDR2 FRNRAP.